The clone carrying this T cell receptor beta chain was seen more than once but under ten times. What it binds is unknown. Unique molecular identifiers tagged the TCRbeta library. TCRdb itself ran the PCR reads through MiXCR, one entry per CDR3 protein. The sample has about 78,000 distinct CDR3 sequences; 13% to 15% are singletons. These data originate in a study of T-cell reconstitution after alpha-beta-depleted transplantation in children. Study findings and constraints: At one year after transplant, newly produced T cells mostly accounted for T-cell counts and diversity. Where alpha-beta T cells came from about two months after transplant was reportedly several hundred expanded graft clones. TCRbeta diversity was high at day 60 in some patients (a result of surviving recipient T cells and thymic progenitors).

CDR1 and CDR2 from the germline V gene are MNHNY and SVGAGI (reference sequence). V lost 0 bases and J 6 bases, leaving 5 bases between the germline ends. The CDR3 is 12 amino acids. V usage is TRBV6-6 and J usage is TRBJ2-5; no firm D call. The source material was PBMCs, mostly from graft donor cells, sampled 180 days after TCRalphabeta/CD19-depleted stem cell transplant. This clonotype was obtained from a male patient aged 2 to 9 who had a stem cell transplant for acute lymphoblastic leukemia, so the T cells may come from the graft donor. The CDR3 reads CASSYSQQTQYF. CDR3 bases: TGTGCCAGCAGTTACTCCCAGCAGACCCAGTACTTC.